This is a list of T cell receptor beta chains from one sample in a study of blood T cell repertoires in COVID-19. Method: immunoSEQ multiplex PCR; TCRdb's copy keeps in-frame clones and lacks some. The sample contains some 99,000 clones, roughly 86% of which appear only once. Sequences were obtained from peripheral blood. The source of these receptors is a woman aged 60-70 years in a cohort sampled during active or convalescent COVID-19. CDR3s include the opening cysteine and the closing phenylalanine or tryptophan. A D gene is named only where the DNA matches it firmly. Size tells how often a clone was seen (once, few, many) or the class of an expanded clone, and some rows leave it out.

J,D,V,size,DNA,CDR3
TRBJ2-7,TRBD1,TRBV7-8,.,TGTGCCAGCAGCCTCGGGACAGGGGGCTCCTACGAGCAGTACTTC,CASSLGTGGSYEQYF
TRBJ2-1,TRBD2,TRBV7-9,.,TGTGCCAGCAGCCGCACTAGCGGGAGGGCCGGTAATGAGCAGTTCTTC,CASSRTSGRAGNEQFF
TRBJ2-7,.,TRBV20-1,.,TGCAGTGCTAGTTTTGGACAGAATTCCTACGAGCAGTACTTC,CSASFGQNSYEQYF
TRBJ1-2,TRBD1,TRBV27,.,TGTGCCAGCAGGACGGACAGGGGACCATTTAAAAAGATTAACTATGGCTACACCTTC,CASRTDRGPFKKINYGYTF
TRBJ1-5,TRBD1,TRBV5-4,.,TGTGCCAGCAGCCTAGGGACAGGGGGGGATCAGCCCCAGCATTTT,CASSLGTGGDQPQHF
TRBJ1-2,.,TRBV7-2,.,TGTGCCAGCAGCTTAGGGCAGTTCTATGGCTACACCTTC,CASSLGQFYGYTF
TRBJ1-1,.,TRBV2,.,TGTGCCAGCATGCGGTTAGCGAGCACTGAAGCTTTCTTT,CASMRLASTEAFF
TRBJ1-5,.,TRBV11-2,.,TGTGCCAGCAGCTTAATGGCCGGAGAAAATCAGCCCCAGCATTTT,CASSLMAGENQPQHF
TRBJ2-5,TRBD2,TRBV5-4,.,TGTGCCAGCAGCTTACGGGGGGAAAGGGAGACCCAGTACTTC,CASSLRGERETQYF
TRBJ2-2,.,TRBV9,.,TGTGCCAGCACCTGGTCGGAGATTTCGAACACCGGGGAGCTGTTTTTT,CASTWSEISNTGELFF
TRBJ2-1,.,TRBV5-4,.,TGTGCCAGCAGCTTCGGCCGAGGAGATGAGCAGTTCTTC,CASSFGRGDEQFF
TRBJ1-6,TRBD1,TRBV19,.,TGTGCCAGTAGTACGCTGGGCCTTGACAGGGGATACTCACCCCTCCACTTT,CASSTLGLDRGYSPLHF
TRBJ2-1,TRBD2,TRBV3-1/TRBV3-2,.,TGTGCCAGCAGCCTGAGCAGCGGGAGTCGGAATGAGCAGTTCTTC,CASSLSSGSRNEQFF
TRBJ2-4,TRBD1,TRBV28,once,TGTGCCAGCAGTTCCCCGGGACAGGGAACCATTCAGTACTTC,CASSSPGQGTIQYF
TRBJ2-1,.,TRBV28,.,TGTGCCAGCAGTTTTGCAGGGGTTATCGAGCAGTTCTTC,CASSFAGVIEQFF
TRBJ1-2,TRBD1,TRBV7-3,.,TGTGCCAGCAGCCCCGGGACAGGGACATATGGCTACACCTTC,CASSPGTGTYGYTF
TRBJ1-2,TRBD1,TRBV5-1,few,TGCGCCAGCAGCTTGGGCGGCACAGGGGGCGATGGCTACACCTTC,CASSLGGTGGDGYTF
TRBJ1-5,.,TRBV21-1,.,TGTGCCAGCAGCAAGGGAGGACAGCCCCAGCATTTT,CASSKGGQPQHF
TRBJ1-2,TRBD1,TRBV27,.,TGTGCCAGCAGTCCTTTGTCAGACAGGGGCCTCTATAGCTACACCTTC,CASSPLSDRGLYSYTF
TRBJ1-6,.,TRBV3-1/TRBV3-2,.,TGTGCCAGCTCTCCGGGGATGGATTCACCCCTCCACTTT,CASSPGMDSPLHF
TRBJ1-1,.,TRBV6-5,.,TGTGCCAGCCTCCTGGGGGGGCGCGGGACTGAAGCTTTCTTT,CASLLGGRGTEAFF
TRBJ2-2,.,TRBV15,.,TGTGCCACCAGCAGAGATGGGGGGGCGTTCACCGGGGAGCTGTTTTTT,CATSRDGGAFTGELFF
TRBJ2-2,TRBD2,TRBV7-2,once,TGTGCCAGCGCTAGCGGGGTAACCGGGGAGCTGTTTTTT,CASASGVTGELFF
TRBJ2-1,TRBD2,TRBV11-3,.,TGTGCCAGCAGCTTGGGAGCGGGAATAAACAATGAGCAGTTCTTC,CASSLGAGINNEQFF
TRBJ1-5,.,TRBV19,.,TGTGCCAGTAGTATTGGAGGAGGTGACAATCAGCCCCAGCATTTT,CASSIGGGDNQPQHF
TRBJ1-5,.,TRBV2,.,TGTGCCAGCAGTGGGACTTCTATAGGCAATCAGCCCCAGCATTTT,CASSGTSIGNQPQHF
TRBJ1-5,TRBD1,TRBV28,.,TGTGCCAGCAGGAGACAGGGGGGACAGCCCCAGCATTTT,CASRRQGGQPQHF
TRBJ2-1,.,TRBV4-1,.,TGCGCCAGCAGCCAAGCGGGTGGAAGGAATGAGCAGTTCTTC,CASSQAGGRNEQFF
TRBJ2-1,.,TRBV25-1,.,TGTGCCAGCAGTGAACCCCCGCCGAGCGGGAATGAGCAGTTCTTC,CASSEPPPSGNEQFF
TRBJ1-4,.,TRBV11-2,.,TGTGCCAGCAGTCGGGGGAGGTGGAATGAAAAACTGTTTTTT,CASSRGRWNEKLFF
TRBJ2-5,.,TRBV18,.,TGTGCCAGCTCACCACAGCACGAGACCCAGTACTTC,CASSPQHETQYF
TRBJ2-3,TRBD1,TRBV5-1,.,TGCGCCACCCGACAGGGCCGCACAGATACGCAGTATTTT,CATRQGRTDTQYF
TRBJ2-2,.,TRBV28,.,TGTGCCAGCAAATCCGGGGACAAGAACACCGGGGAGCTGTTTTTT,CASKSGDKNTGELFF
TRBJ2-1,TRBD2,TRBV19,.,TGTGCCAGTAGCGGCGGGGGACCTAAAAACAATGAGCAGTTCTTC,CASSGGGPKNNEQFF
TRBJ2-1,.,TRBV5-4,.,TGTGCCAGCAGCTTGGGGCAGGGCTCCTACAATGAGCAGTTCTTC,CASSLGQGSYNEQFF
TRBJ2-1,TRBD2,TRBV28,.,TGTGCCAGCAGTTTGACCGGCACCGGGAGGTACAATGAGCAGTTCTTC,CASSLTGTGRYNEQFF
TRBJ1-2,.,TRBV10-3,once,TGTGCCGCAAGGGGAGGGGCACAGTCCACCTATGGCTACACCTTC,CAARGGAQSTYGYTF
TRBJ1-1,.,TRBV11-2,.,TGTGCCAGCAGCTTAGCTGGAGGGGCGACTGAAGCTTTCTTT,CASSLAGGATEAFF
TRBJ2-2,TRBD1,TRBV7-8,.,TGTGCCAGCAGCCGAGGGACAGGGGCCACCGGGGAGCTGTTTTTT,CASSRGTGATGELFF
TRBJ2-3,TRBD2,TRBV28,.,TGTGCCAGCACCCTGGGGGGGGAGGATACGCAGTATTTT,CASTLGGEDTQYF
TRBJ1-1,TRBD1,TRBV7-2,.,TGTGCCAGCAGCTTAGGTCTTTTTGGGACAGGGGGGACTGAAGCTTTCTTT,CASSLGLFGTGGTEAFF
TRBJ2-7,TRBD1,TRBV5-1,.,TGCGCCAGCAGCTTGGACAGGGGGCTCGGGGAGCAGTACTTC,CASSLDRGLGEQYF
TRBJ2-5,.,TRBV5-1,.,TGCGCCAGCAGCTCCTTTCCGGACGTGAAAGGAGGGACCCAGTACTTC,CASSSFPDVKGGTQYF
TRBJ1-4,TRBD1,TRBV11-2,.,TGTGCCAGCAGCCTCGAGACAGGGGGCCCTGCAAAACTGTTTTTT,CASSLETGGPAKLFF
TRBJ2-7,.,TRBV7-3,few,TGTGCCAGCAGCCCAGGGCTTAACCCCTACGAGCAGTACTTC,CASSPGLNPYEQYF
TRBJ2-7,.,TRBV7-2,.,TGTGCCAGCAGCTTAGTAAGGGGTCACGAGCAGTACTTC,CASSLVRGHEQYF